One sample yielded the 9 T cell receptor beta chains listed below, sequenced in a study of cytomegalovirus exposure and HLA in healthy donors. With 60 Vbeta and 13 Jbeta primers, the PCR was carried out. Clones were sequenced by immunoSEQ multiplex PCR, and TCRdb holds only the in-frame ones, with some missing. The table includes 130,000 to 150,000 clones, over 75% detected once. The sequenced sample was PBMCs. The source of these receptors is a young man in good health and CMV-seronegative.

Only a few counts were recorded for this clone. The chain employs TRBV5-1 and TRBJ1-4; D gene ambiguous. The germline V and J ends were trimmed by 1 base and 6 bases, with 16 bases remaining between them. The CDR3 runs 16 residues. CDR1 is SGHRS, CDR2 YFSETQ, per germline. The CDR3 reads CASSLTEPRVHEKLFF. The CDR3, as DNA: TGCGCCAGCAGCTTGACCGAGCCGAGGGTCCATGAAAAACTGTTTTTT.

In its sample, this clone was seen once. The chain uses TRBV28 and TRBJ2-1; 8 bases fit TRBD2. The ends lost 5 bases at V and 6 bases at J; junction bases unmatched: 9. Germline values: CDR1 MDHEN, CDR2 SYDVKM. The CDR3 spans 15 residues. The CDR3 sequence is CASSPGYAGGNEQFF. In nucleotides, the CDR3 is TGTGCCAGCAGTCCTGGGTACGCGGGGGGCAATGAGCAGTTCTTC.

V gene TRBV6-1 combines with J gene TRBJ1-3; D gene ambiguous. The CDR3 has 15 residues. Trimming shortened V by 4 bases and J by 3 bases, and 13 bases separated the two germline ends. CDR1 MNHNS and CDR2 SASEGT come from the germline V gene. CDR3 residues: CASSAGGSGGNTIYF. The CDR3 region has the DNA TGTGCCAGCAGTGCTGGAGGAAGTGGTGGAAACACCATATATTTT.

This chain connects TRBV29-1 to TRBJ2-7, with 11 bases matching TRBD1. With 6 bases clipped from V and 0 bases from J, the junction kept 4 bases outside the gene matches. There are 14 residues in the CDR3. The germline V gene has CDR1 SQVTM and CDR2 ANQGSEA. The CDR3 region has the DNA TGCAGCGTCTACGGACAGGGGGCCTCCTACGAGCAGTACTTC. Translated: CSVYGQGASYEQYF.

The sample holds one count of this clone. The chain links TRBV2 to TRBJ2-1, with 7 bases that match TRBD2. V gave up 4 bases and J gave up 1 base; unmatched junction bases: 7. CDR3 length: 16 amino acids. Germline CDR1 is SNHLY and CDR2 is FYNNEI. The CDR3 reads CASSGLGEGSYNEQFF. The DNA of the CDR3 is TGTGCCAGCAGTGGGTTGGGGGAGGGGTCCTACAATGAGCAGTTCTTC.

V is TRBV7-3 and J is TRBJ2-1, with 11 bases that match TRBD1. J was trimmed by 10 bases and V by 1 base; bases with no gene match: 6. The CDR3 is 15 residues long. Germline V lookup: CDR1 SGHTA, CDR2 FQGTGA. CDR3 in amino acids: CASSLIWTGGREQFF. The CDR3 DNA reads TGTGCCAGCAGCTTAATCTGGACAGGGGGCCGAGAGCAGTTCTTC. The full variable domain, with the rest looked up from reference TRBV7-3 and TRBJ2-1, is GAGVSQTPSNKVTEKGKYVELRCDPISGHTALYWYRQSLGQGPEFLIYFQGTGAADDSGLPNDRFFAVRPEGSVSTLKIQRTERGDSAVYLCASSLIWTGGREQFFGPGTRLTVL.

This clone was counted many times. The DNA for the CDR3 is TGTGCCAGCAGTTACTCGATACAGGGTCCCCACGAGCAGTACTTC. It encodes CASSYSIQGPHEQYF. V is TRBV6-5 and J is TRBJ2-7; TRBD1 might be the D (6 bases). Germline V gene sequence: CDR1 MNHEY, CDR2 SVGAGI. The V and J ends lost 0 bases and 5 bases respectively, with 14 bases between them. This CDR3 is built from 15 residues.

The rearrangement links TRBV9 to TRBJ1-4; D remains ambiguous. The CDR3 length is 15 residues. Germline V gives CDR1 SGDLS, CDR2 YYNGEE. Between the trimmed V and J ends, which lost 3 bases and 1 base, there was a span of 10 bases. The CDR3 region has the DNA TGTGCCAGCAGCGAGGAGGGTGGAACTAATGAAAAACTGTTTTTT. The encoded protein is CASSEEGGTNEKLFF.

This clone was recorded once. The rearrangement links TRBV25-1 to TRBJ2-2; a weak D match, TRBD2 (6 bases). Trimming shortened V by 5 bases and J by 6 bases, and 13 bases separated the two germline ends. The CDR3 sequence is 14 residues long. Germline lookup yields CDR1 MGHDK and CDR2 SYGVNS. In nucleotides, the CDR3 is TGTGCCAGCAGTCAACTAGCTGGGGCCGGGGAGCTGTTTTTT. This encodes CASSQLAGAGELFF. The complete variable domain, with remaining parts taken from reference TRBV25-1 and TRBJ2-2, reads EADIYQTPRYLVIGTGKKITLECSQTMGHDKMYWYQQDPGMELHLIHYSYGVNSTEKGDLSSESTVSRIRTEHFPLTLESARPSHTSQYLCASSQLAGAGELFFGEGSRLTVL.